These 12 T cell receptor beta chains originate from one sample sequenced in a study of T cell responses to AZD1222 COVID-19 vaccine. Assay: immunoSEQ multiplex PCR; the TCRdb copy retains only in-frame clones and omits some. The sample comprises 100,000 to 150,000 clones, approximately 90% of which are singletons, and 1.6% rests with the top ten. The sample was peripheral blood, taken on day 0 of AZD1222 vaccination. All receptors come from an adult in good health.

This sequence joins TRBV9 and TRBJ1-1; unclear D gene. Germline-derived CDR1 and CDR2 are SGDLS and YYNGEE. The CDR3 spans 19 residues. Deletions cut 4 bases from V and 10 bases from J, with 35 bases between. The CDR3 is CASSYVDEDGNAGVLRAFF. CDR3 nucleotides: TGTGCCAGCAGCTACGTAGATGAGGACGGAAACGCCGGGGTCTTACGAGCTTTCTTT.

The J gene is TRBJ2-2, the V gene TRBV5-4, with a tentative D call TRBD1 (6 bases). Per germline, CDR1 SGHNT and CDR2 YYREEE (reference sequence). The CDR3 totals 16 residues. Trimming cost V 2 bases and J 3 bases, with 14 bases left between them. The CDR3 reads CASSFLQGRDTGELFF. The CDR3 bases are TGTGCCAGCAGCTTTCTACAGGGAAGAGACACCGGGGAGCTGTTTTTT.

V is TRBV28 and J is TRBJ1-5; D not resolved. The V gene lost 6 bases and the J gene lost 4 bases, with 16 bases spanning the gap. Germline V gene lookup returns CDR1 MDHEN and CDR2 SYDVKM. This CDR3 comprises 15 residues. CDR3 sequence: CASSAWVQRNQPQHF. CDR3 coding DNA: TGTGCCAGCAGCGCATGGGTTCAGAGGAATCAGCCCCAGCATTTT.

The chain employs TRBV12-3 or TRBV12-4 and TRBJ1-6; D remains unclear. V gave up 6 bases and J gave up 8 bases, with 11 bases separating them. The CDR3 extends over 13 amino acids. CDR3 DNA sequence: TGTGCCAGCAGCCTGACTGGGGATTCACCCCTCCACTTT. Translating gives CASSLTGDSPLHF.

This clone was found many times. This specimen includes other DNA sequences encoding the same CDR3. V and J are TRBV6-4 and TRBJ2-3; 10 nucleotides align to TRBD2. The CDR3 contains 15 residues. Per germline, CDR1 MRHNA and CDR2 SNTAGT. V lost 0 bases, J lost 3 bases, and 0 bases stayed unmatched. In DNA, the CDR3 is TGTGCCAGCAGTGACTCTAGCGGGGGGACAGATACGCAGTATTTT. It yields the protein CASSDSSGGTDTQYF.

J is TRBJ2-7 and V is TRBV6-5, with TRBD2 matching over 7 bases. CDR3 length equals 15 residues. Per germline, CDR1 MNHEY and CDR2 SVGAGI. The V segment lost 6 bases and the J segment 2 bases; nucleotides outside the gene matches: 10. CDR3 DNA sequence: TGTGCCAGCAGCCTGGGGGGGTTAGGTGCCTACGAGCAGTACTTC. This codes for CASSLGGLGAYEQYF.

V usage is TRBV24-1 and J usage is TRBJ1-6, with unresolved D. V was cut by 6 bases and J by 1 base, with 6 bases left in between. This CDR3 spans 14 amino acids. Germline V gene data show CDR1 as KGHDR and CDR2 as SFDVKD. The CDR3 here is CATSLRSYNSPLHF. In DNA, the CDR3 is TGTGCCACCAGTTTAAGGTCCTATAATTCACCCCTCCACTTT.

The chain uses TRBV29-1 and TRBJ2-7; 12 bases are a match to TRBD1. The V gene end was trimmed by 7 bases and the J gene end by 3 bases; junction bases not matched to a gene: 7. The CDR3 has 14 residues. The germline V gene encodes CDR1 SQVTM and CDR2 ANQGSEA. CDR3 residues: CSGGDRGLGYEQYF. CDR3 DNA sequence: TGCAGCGGGGGGGACAGGGGGCTCGGCTACGAGCAGTACTTC.

In its sample, this clone was seen once. V gene TRBV23-1 combines with J gene TRBJ1-5, with D possibly TRBD1 on 5 matching bases. TRBV23-1 is an ORF, with its function uncertain. The CDR3 sequence is 17 residues long. Trimming cost V 0 bases and J 0 bases, with 12 bases left between them. The CDR3 DNA follows: TGCGCCAGCAGTCAATCCTGGACACTCGATAGCAATCAGCCCCAGCATTTT. As protein: CASSQSWTLDSNQPQHF.

The chain employs TRBV30 and TRBJ2-5; 7 bases are a match to TRBD1. This CDR3 region has 13 residues. Per germline, CDR1 GTSNPN and CDR2 SVGIG (reference sequence). Trimming took 1 base from V and 5 from J; bases not matched to a gene: 4. CDR3 in DNA: TGTGCCTGGAGTGGACAGGGAGTGGAGACCCAGTACTTC. It encodes CAWSGQGVETQYF.

The rearrangement uses TRBV6-5 and TRBJ2-7, with D perhaps TRBD1 or TRBD2 (6 bases each). Trimming left V 0 bases short and J 0 bases short, with 9 bases between. The CDR3 covers 15 residues. Germline-derived CDR1 and CDR2 are MNHEY and SVGAGI. The CDR3 sequence: CASSYSGGSSYEQYF. CDR3 DNA sequence: TGTGCCAGCAGTTACTCGGGGGGCAGCTCCTACGAGCAGTACTTC.

The chain is built from TRBV5-4 and TRBJ1-3, with 8 bases that match TRBD1. Germline V gives CDR1 SGHNT, CDR2 YYREEE (reference sequence). The J segment lost 3 bases and the V segment lost 2 bases, leaving 4 bases of the junction unmatched. CDR3 length: 15 residues. CDR3 sequence (DNA): TGTGCCAGCAGCTTACGGACAGGGCTTGGAAACACCATATATTTT. Translated: CASSLRTGLGNTIYF.